This entry features one T cell receptor beta chain sequence. This sample is drawn from a study of regulatory T cells in long-lasting Graves disease. Germline CDR1 is SGHNT and CDR2 is YENEEA. The CDR3 sequence is 14 residues long. Unmatched junction bases numbered 3, after V lost 5 bases and J lost 4 bases. Time point: persistent/refractory GD, antithyroid drugs over 5 years with positive TRAb. The TCR library used RNA extracted from PBMCs. The authors built TCR beta libraries using iRepertoire HTBI primers and Arm-PCR of CDR3 regions. One entry per CDR3 protein, called by TCRdb with MiXCR from the multiplex PCR reads. The sample comprises roughly 490,000 distinct CDR3 sequences, roughly 23% of which are singletons, and less than 15% rests with the top ten.

The chain employs TRBV11-3 and TRBJ2-1; TRBD1 aligns across 9 bases. The TCR comes from a female donor with Graves disease. The sequencing here drew on peripheral blood mononuclear cells (PBMCs), taken when the disease was refractory, from a patient treated with antithyroid drugs. CDR3 in amino acids: CASSVGTGYNEQFF. Written as DNA, the CDR3 is TGTGCCAGCAGCGTCGGGACAGGGTACAATGAGCAGTTCTTC. Variable domain in full (rest from reference TRBV11-3 and TRBJ2-1): EAGVVQSPRYKIIEKKQPVAFWCNPISGHNTLYWYLQNLGQGPELLIRYENEEAVDDSQLPKDRFSAERLKGVDSTLKIQPAELGDSAVYLCASSVGTGYNEQFFGPGTRLTVL.